This TCR beta chain is from a study of blood T cell repertoires in COVID-19. It was during active infection that Seattle patients were enrolled and then longitudinally followed. Assay used: immunoSEQ multiplex PCR; TCRdb lists only in-frame clones, some missing. The top ten clones hold around 10% of a sample with roughly 180,000 clones, roughly 79% of them seen once. The sequencing input was peripheral blood. The clonotype was recovered from a woman aged 40-49 years with COVID-19, enrolled during active disease.

Here the CDR3 DNA reads TGTGCCAGCAGCGGAGGGAAGCCAGGTTGGGCCGGGGGCTACACCTTC. The encoded protein is CASSGGKPGWAGGYTF. The chain carries TRBV7-2 and TRBJ1-2; D call uncertain. Trimming stripped 5 bases from V and 8 bases from J, with 24 bases between. Germline V CDR1 and CDR2: SGHTA, FQGNSA. The CDR3 runs 16 residues. Combining the CDR3 with reference TRBV7-2 and TRBJ1-2 gives the whole variable domain GAGVSQSPSNKVTEKGKDVELRCDPISGHTALYWYRQSLGQGLEFLIYFQGNSAPDKSGLPSDRFSAERTGGSVSTLTIQRTQQEDSAVYLCASSGGKPGWAGGYTFGSGTRLTVV.